Sequencing of this T cell receptor beta chain was carried out in a study of a mutant IDH1 vaccine in newly diagnosed glioma. Study information: Initiation of the vaccine course occurred 4-6 weeks after radiotherapy alone, or alongside temozolomide cycles. Previous treatment comprised radiotherapy, temozolomide, or both, mostly both.

The time point was: week 5, during vaccination. Vaccination used 300 ug of mutant IDH1 20-mer peptide per dose, with topical imiquimod. A word on this clone: Its target is not known.

V was cut by 9 bases and J by 8 bases, with 21 bases left in between. There are 14 residues in the CDR3. Germline CDR1 SGHTS, CDR2 YDEGEE. TCRdb's copy holds only in-frame clones and misses some; the assay was immunoSEQ multiplex PCR. Of 40,000 to 60,000 clones listed, roughly 78% are singletons. The sequence was collected from a middle-aged woman with glioma. Sequenced here: PBMCs, sampled from a glioma patient whose treatment included an IDH1 peptide vaccine. The chain has TRBV5-8 and TRBJ2-4; a weak D match, TRBD1 (6 bases). Here the CDR3 reads CATLDIDRSDIQYF. In DNA form, the CDR3 reads TGTGCCACCCTAGATATCGACAGGTCGGACATTCAGTACTTC.